Listed here are 3 T cell receptor beta chains from one sample, sequenced in a study of OX40 agonist ivuxolimab in advanced cancers. TCRdb's copy holds only in-frame clones and misses some; the assay was immunoSEQ multiplex PCR. The sample lists about 100,000 clones; roughly nine tenths were seen once. This specimen consisted of CD4+ or CD8+ T cells sorted from blood, obtained in a trial of the OX40 agonist ivuxolimab. Every receptor here comes from an adult with an advanced solid tumor such as melanoma, head and neck, liver or kidney cancer.

This clone came up once. Here the CDR3 reads CASRKTPDSLGTQYF. CDR3 bases: TGTGCCAGCAGAAAAACCCCCGACAGTTTAGGGACCCAGTACTTC. The chain couples TRBV6-5 to TRBJ2-5; D possibly corresponds to TRBD1 (5 bases). This CDR3 has 15 residues. V shed 6 bases and J shed 7 bases, with 21 bases lying between them. The germline gives CDR1 MNHEY, CDR2 SVGAGI.

This sequence joins TRBV15 and TRBJ1-5; TRBD1 aligns across 7 bases. With 0 bases clipped from V and 5 bases from J, the junction kept 7 bases outside the gene matches. The CDR3 extends over 16 amino acids. CDR1 is LNHNV and CDR2 is YYDKDF in the germline V gene (reference sequence). The CDR3 DNA reads TGTGCCACCAGCAGAGATAGACAGGGTACCCATCAGCCCCAGCATTTT. Translated, it gives CATSRDRQGTHQPQHF. The whole variable domain, remainder taken from reference TRBV15 and TRBJ1-5, is DAMVIQNPRYQVTQFGKPVTLSCSQTLNHNVMYWYQQKSSQAPKLLFHYYDKDFNNEADTPDNFQSRRPNTSFCFLDIRSPGLGDTAMYLCATSRDRQGTHQPQHFGDGTRLSIL.

V usage is TRBV27 and J usage is TRBJ1-2; a weak D match, TRBD1 (5 bases). The CDR3 spans 14 residues. V gave up 6 bases and J gave up 7 bases, with 18 bases separating them. Germline V CDR1 and CDR2: MNHEY, SMNVEV (reference sequence). Written as DNA, the CDR3 is TGTGCCAGCAGCCCGTTGGGGGAGGACCCTGGCTACACCTTC. Its translation is CASSPLGEDPGYTF.